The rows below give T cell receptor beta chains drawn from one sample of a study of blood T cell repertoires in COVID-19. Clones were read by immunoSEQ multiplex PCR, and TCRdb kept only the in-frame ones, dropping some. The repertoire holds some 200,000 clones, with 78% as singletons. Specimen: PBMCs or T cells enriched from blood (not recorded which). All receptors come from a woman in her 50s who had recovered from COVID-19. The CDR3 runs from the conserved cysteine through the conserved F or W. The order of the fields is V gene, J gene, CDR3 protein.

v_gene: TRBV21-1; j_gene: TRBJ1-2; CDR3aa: CASPYPRQSTIPNYGYTF
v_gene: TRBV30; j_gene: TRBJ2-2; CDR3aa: CAWSTDSSTGELFF
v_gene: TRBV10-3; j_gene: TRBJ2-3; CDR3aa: CAIRTSASSTDTQYF
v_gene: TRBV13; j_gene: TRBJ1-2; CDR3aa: CASSLAGTGGADGYTF
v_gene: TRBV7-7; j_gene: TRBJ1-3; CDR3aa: CASSPSTGPGLGNTIYF
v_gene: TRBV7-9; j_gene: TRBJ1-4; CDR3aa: CASSLDRIFYF
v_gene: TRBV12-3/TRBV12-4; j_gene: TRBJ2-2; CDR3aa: CASSLSGGELFF
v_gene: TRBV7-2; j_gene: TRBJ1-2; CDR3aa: CASSLVVRGGDYGYTF
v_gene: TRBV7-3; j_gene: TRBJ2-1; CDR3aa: CASSPMQGAYNEQFF
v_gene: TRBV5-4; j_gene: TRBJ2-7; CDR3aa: CASSKTGKDYEQYF
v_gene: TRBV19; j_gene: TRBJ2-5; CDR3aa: CASSMGRPSGGKETQYF
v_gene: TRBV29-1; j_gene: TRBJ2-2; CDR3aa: CSVHPDLNTGELFF
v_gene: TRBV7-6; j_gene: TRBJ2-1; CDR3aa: CASSLRTGMGRVNEQFF
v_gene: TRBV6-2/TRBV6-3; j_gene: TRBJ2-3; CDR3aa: CASSSPGFGTDTQYF
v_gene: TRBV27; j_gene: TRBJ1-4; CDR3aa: CASRPSGTGGEKLFF
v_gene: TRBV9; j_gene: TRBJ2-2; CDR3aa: CASSVVGTFINTGELFF
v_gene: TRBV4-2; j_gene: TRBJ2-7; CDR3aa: CASSQESGTSYEQYF
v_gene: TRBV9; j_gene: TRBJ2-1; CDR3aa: CASSETSGAHNEQFF
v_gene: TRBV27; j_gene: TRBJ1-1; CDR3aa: CASSHAGGLTEAFF
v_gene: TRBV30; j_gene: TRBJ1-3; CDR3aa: CAWSGKRGTLPGNTIYF
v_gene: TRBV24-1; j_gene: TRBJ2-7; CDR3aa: CATSDPGQAYEQYF
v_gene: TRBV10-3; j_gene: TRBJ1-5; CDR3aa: CAISEGGQPQHF
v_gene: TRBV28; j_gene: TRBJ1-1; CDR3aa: CASSPGGWGNTEAFF
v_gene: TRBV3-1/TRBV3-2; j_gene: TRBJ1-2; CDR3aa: CASSPQDNYYGYTF
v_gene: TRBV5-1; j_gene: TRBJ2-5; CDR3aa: CASCTGDSAETQYF
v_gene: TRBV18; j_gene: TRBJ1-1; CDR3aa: CASSRQGDTEAFF
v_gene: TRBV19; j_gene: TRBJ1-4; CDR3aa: CASSILPRVNEKLFF